This TCR beta chain came from a study of cytotoxic CD8 clonotypes in ibrutinib-treated CLL. About the study: The patients comprised 11 relapsed/refractory and roughly 15 treatment-naive cases, approximately 17 IGHV unmutated. Response samples were taken after a median roughly 12 months of treatment, range 6 to 36. Results showed around 24 partial and 2 complete responses; following median 68 months, approximately 15 remained remitted, approximately twelve advanced.

The ends were cut back, 2 bases at V and 4 bases at J, with 14 bases in the middle. The CDR3 sequence is 15 residues long. Germline CDR1 reads LNHDA; CDR2 reads SQIVND (reference sequence). Repertoires were generated with immunoSEQ multiplex PCR, while TCRdb's copy carries only in-frame clones and drops some. The sample contains roughly 15,000 clones, around 81% of which appear only once. Investigators sourced 1.5 to 2.5 micrograms of genomic DNA from cryopreserved PBMCs for TCR beta libraries. This clone showed up just once. This chain connects TRBV19 to TRBJ1-1; D call uncertain. The input for sequencing was PBMCs, taken before ibrutinib treatment. The receptor's source is a human donor with chronic lymphocytic leukemia. The CDR3 protein is CASSIFWGIATEAFF. The CDR3 DNA reads TGTGCCAGTAGTATATTTTGGGGAATAGCCACTGAAGCTTTCTTT.